This is a list of T cell receptor beta chains from one sample in a study of cytomegalovirus exposure and HLA in healthy donors. Clones were sequenced by immunoSEQ multiplex PCR, and TCRdb holds only the in-frame ones, with some missing. The sample holds 150,000 or so clones, about 74% seen once. Material: PBMCs. These receptors were collected from a male donor in good health and CMV-seronegative. CDR3s include the opening cysteine and the closing phenylalanine or tryptophan. A D gene is named only where the DNA matches it firmly. The size entry is marked missing in some rows and otherwise reads once, few, many or a size class.

TRBJ1-2,once,TRBV2,NA,CASSEALLGAIANYGYTF,TGTGCCAGCAGTGAAGCGCTTCTAGGGGCGATCGCTAACTATGGCTACACCTTC
TRBJ1-1,NA,TRBV5-1,NA,CASSLEDSDTEAFF,TGCGCCAGCAGCTTGGAAGACAGTGACACTGAAGCTTTCTTT
TRBJ1-2,NA,TRBV28,NA,CASSLWGQALNYGYTF,TGTGCCAGCAGTTTATGGGGGCAGGCCCTTAACTATGGCTACACCTTC
TRBJ1-3,NA,TRBV6-1,NA,CASSEYGGSTIYF,TGTGCCAGCAGTGAATACGGAGGGAGCACCATATATTTT
TRBJ2-7,few,TRBV19,TRBD2,CASSAGDIYEQYF,TGTGCCAGTAGTGCGGGAGACATTTACGAGCAGTACTTC
TRBJ2-7,NA,TRBV2,TRBD1,CASRGKGAIYEQYF,TGTGCCAGCAGAGGAAAGGGGGCCATCTACGAGCAGTACTTC
TRBJ2-7,once,TRBV4-3,NA,CASSRTGSSYEQYF,TGCGCCAGCAGCCGAACCGGGAGCTCCTACGAGCAGTACTTC
TRBJ1-5,NA,TRBV6-1,NA,CASSSGLDQPQHF,TGTGCCAGCAGTTCAGGGTTAGATCAGCCCCAGCATTTT
TRBJ2-2,once,TRBV5-4,NA,CASSAVFTGELFF,TGTGCCAGCAGCGCGGTTTTCACCGGGGAGCTGTTTTTT
TRBJ2-3,NA,TRBV19,TRBD2,CASRTSGLTDTQYF,TGTGCCAGTCGGACTAGCGGACTCACAGATACGCAGTATTTT
TRBJ1-1,NA,TRBV2,NA,CASSREGRVNTEAFF,TGTGCCAGCAGCCGTGAGGGGAGGGTGAACACTGAAGCTTTCTTT
TRBJ2-7,once,TRBV11-2,TRBD1,CASSLAGGDSYEQYF,TGTGCCAGCAGCTTGGCAGGGGGCGACTCCTACGAGCAGTACTTC
TRBJ1-4,NA,TRBV6-5,NA,CASSYGQSNEKLFF,TGTGCCAGCAGTTACGGGCAGTCTAATGAAAAACTGTTTTTT
TRBJ1-1,NA,TRBV7-2,TRBD1,CASSSTRTGPGNTEAFF,TGTGCCAGCAGCTCCACCAGGACAGGGCCGGGGAACACTGAAGCTTTCTTT
TRBJ1-2,once,TRBV7-2,TRBD1,CASSPGQVLSLVTF,TGTGCCAGCAGCCCGGGACAGGTCCTCTCCCTTGTCACCTTC
TRBJ2-5,NA,TRBV9,TRBD2,CASSVAASGGETQYF,TGTGCCAGCAGCGTAGCGGCTAGCGGGGGAGAGACCCAGTACTTC
TRBJ2-2,once,TRBV2,TRBD2,CASGSSGGNTGELFF,TGTGCCAGCGGATCATCGGGAGGCAATACCGGGGAGCTGTTTTTT
TRBJ1-4,few,TRBV9,NA,CASSGALGTNEKLFF,TGTGCCAGCAGCGGAGCCCTAGGCACTAATGAAAAACTGTTTTTT
TRBJ2-2,few,TRBV5-4,TRBD1,CASSLSDRGHTGELFF,TGTGCCAGCAGCTTGTCCGACAGGGGGCACACCGGGGAGCTGTTTTTT
TRBJ2-3,NA,TRBV6-1,NA,CASYGVAGRTDTQYF,TGTGCCAGCTATGGCGTGGCAGGGCGCACAGATACGCAGTATTTT
TRBJ1-5,NA,TRBV7-3,NA,CASNIKPDSRNSNQPQHF,TGTGCCAGCAACATAAAACCGGACAGCAGAAATAGCAATCAGCCCCAGCATTTT
TRBJ2-7,NA,TRBV7-9,TRBD2,CASSSETRDYYEQYF,TGTGCCAGCAGCTCCGAGACTAGGGACTACTACGAGCAGTACTTC
TRBJ2-6,NA,TRBV19,NA,CASIVSGANVLTF,TGTGCCAGTATAGTCTCTGGGGCCAACGTCCTGACTTTC
TRBJ2-1,NA,TRBV27,TRBD1,CASSLDRKPYNEQFF,TGTGCCAGCAGTTTGGACAGGAAACCCTACAATGAGCAGTTCTTC
TRBJ1-2,many,TRBV4-3,NA,CASSQAGFYGYTF,TGCGCCAGCAGCCAAGCCGGGTTCTATGGCTACACCTTC
TRBJ2-7,NA,TRBV28,TRBD2,CASSKLAGDHEQYF,TGTGCCAGCAGTAAACTAGCGGGAGACCACGAGCAGTACTTC
TRBJ1-1,NA,TRBV7-6,TRBD1,CASSLRQGGTEAFF,TGTGCCAGCAGCTTACGACAGGGTGGGACTGAAGCTTTCTTT
TRBJ2-1,few,TRBV5-5,NA,CASSLAGVAYNEQFF,TGTGCCAGCAGCTTGGCAGGGGTCGCCTACAATGAGCAGTTCTTC
TRBJ2-3,NA,TRBV6-6,NA,CASSYEGSDTQYF,TGTGCCAGCAGTTACGAGGGTTCAGATACGCAGTATTTT
TRBJ1-2,NA,TRBV4-2,NA,CASSPDRNYGYTF,TGTGCCAGCAGCCCCGACAGGAACTATGGCTACACCTTC
TRBJ1-2,few,TRBV30,NA,CAWSPTALTANYGYTF,TGTGCCTGGAGTCCGACAGCCTTGACGGCGAACTATGGCTACACCTTC
TRBJ1-1,NA,TRBV18,TRBD1,CASSPETGVMNTEAFF,TGTGCCAGCTCACCAGAGACAGGGGTGATGAACACTGAAGCTTTCTTT
TRBJ2-1,NA,TRBV6-6,NA,CASSHQYNEQFF,TGTGCCAGCAGCCACCAGTACAATGAGCAGTTCTTC
TRBJ2-7,NA,TRBV6-1,NA,CASLKYPTYEQYF,TGTGCCAGCCTAAAATATCCTACCTACGAGCAGTACTTC
TRBJ2-7,NA,TRBV7-9,NA,CSSSLAGQIPIYEQYF,TGTTCCAGCAGCTTAGCCGGACAGATACCCATCTACGAGCAGTACTTC
TRBJ1-1,NA,TRBV2,NA,CASSREGLNTEAFF,TGTGCCAGCAGTCGAGAGGGCCTGAACACTGAAGCTTTCTTT
TRBJ1-1,NA,TRBV5-1,TRBD1,CASSLGWTGATEAFF,TGCGCCAGCAGCTTGGGTTGGACAGGGGCCACTGAAGCTTTCTTT
TRBJ2-7,few,TRBV6-6,TRBD2,CASSFVAGGNYEQYF,TGTGCCAGCAGTTTCGTGGCGGGAGGGAACTACGAGCAGTACTTC
TRBJ2-6,few,TRBV7-2,TRBD2,CASSLMSGGSGANVLTF,TGTGCCAGCAGCTTAATGAGCGGGGGGTCTGGGGCCAACGTCCTGACTTTC
TRBJ2-1,NA,TRBV7-3,TRBD2,CASSPKGRGGGNEQFF,TGTGCCAGCAGCCCTAAGGGTCGGGGGGGCGGTAATGAGCAGTTCTTC
TRBJ2-1,NA,TRBV5-5,TRBD1,CASSLEGQGAFSYNEQFF,TGTGCCAGCAGCTTGGAGGGACAGGGGGCTTTCTCCTACAATGAGCAGTTCTTC
TRBJ1-4,NA,TRBV4-3,NA,CASSQDGRGGNEKLFF,TGCGCCAGCAGCCAAGACGGCCGGGGAGGTAATGAAAAACTGTTTTTT
TRBJ1-2,NA,TRBV6-1,TRBD1,CASRATGAPYGYTF,TGTGCCAGCAGAGCGACAGGGGCCCCCTATGGCTACACCTTC
TRBJ1-2,few,TRBV18,NA,CASSPGEFRGNYGYTF,TGTGCCAGCTCACCAGGAGAGTTTCGGGGGAACTATGGCTACACCTTC
TRBJ2-5,NA,TRBV28,NA,CASSLPGVLQETQYF,TGTGCCAGCAGTTTACCAGGGGTACTTCAAGAGACCCAGTACTTC
TRBJ2-1,NA,TRBV5-1,TRBD2,CASSYTAGGKSDNEQFF,TGCGCCAGCAGCTACACAGCGGGGGGGAAATCCGACAATGAGCAGTTCTTC
TRBJ2-3,NA,TRBV19,NA,CASSIRHLPITDTQYF,TGTGCCAGTAGTATAAGACACCTTCCAATCACAGATACGCAGTATTTT
TRBJ1-3,NA,TRBV15,NA,CATSRARGNTIYF,TGTGCCACCAGCAGAGCTAGAGGAAACACCATATATTTT
TRBJ2-7,once,TRBV4-1,TRBD1,CASSVQPGQGKIYEQYF,TGCGCCAGCAGCGTTCAACCTGGACAGGGGAAAATTTACGAGCAGTACTTC
TRBJ1-1,few,TRBV19,NA,CASSKYRDTEAFF,TGTGCCAGTAGTAAATACAGGGACACTGAAGCTTTCTTT
TRBJ1-1,NA,TRBV6-1,NA,CASSANMNTEAFF,TGTGCCAGCAGTGCCAACATGAACACTGAAGCTTTCTTT
TRBJ1-1,few,TRBV6-5,NA,CASSYDRGTEAFF,TGTGCCAGCAGTTACGATAGGGGGACTGAAGCTTTCTTT
TRBJ1-1,NA,TRBV7-2,NA,CASSLVAGVGTEAFF,TGTGCCAGCAGCTTAGTGGCAGGGGTGGGCACTGAAGCTTTCTTT
TRBJ2-7,few,TRBV28,TRBD1,CASSFPLTGFSYEQYF,TGTGCCAGCAGTTTTCCCCTGACAGGGTTCTCCTACGAGCAGTACTTC
TRBJ2-7,NA,TRBV6-5,NA,CASSSRAGHYEQYF,TGTGCCAGCAGTTCACGGGCGGGCCATTACGAGCAGTACTTC
TRBJ2-3,NA,TRBV2,TRBD2,CASSLGLAGTTDTQYF,TGTGCCAGCAGTTTGGGACTAGCGGGGACCACAGATACGCAGTATTTT
TRBJ1-1,once,TRBV7-2,NA,CASSFVGANTEAFF,TGTGCCAGCAGCTTTGTGGGGGCGAACACTGAAGCTTTCTTT
TRBJ2-1,NA,TRBV5-6,TRBD2,CASSLSTSGRYNEQFF,TGTGCCAGCAGCTTATCAACTAGCGGGAGGTACAATGAGCAGTTCTTC
TRBJ1-1,NA,TRBV18,NA,CASSLLGKEDTEAFF,TGTGCCAGCTCACTTCTCGGGAAGGAGGACACTGAAGCTTTCTTT
TRBJ1-1,medium-sized,TRBV6-6,TRBD1,CASRPGTGVTEAFF,TGTGCCAGCAGGCCAGGGACAGGGGTAACTGAAGCTTTCTTT